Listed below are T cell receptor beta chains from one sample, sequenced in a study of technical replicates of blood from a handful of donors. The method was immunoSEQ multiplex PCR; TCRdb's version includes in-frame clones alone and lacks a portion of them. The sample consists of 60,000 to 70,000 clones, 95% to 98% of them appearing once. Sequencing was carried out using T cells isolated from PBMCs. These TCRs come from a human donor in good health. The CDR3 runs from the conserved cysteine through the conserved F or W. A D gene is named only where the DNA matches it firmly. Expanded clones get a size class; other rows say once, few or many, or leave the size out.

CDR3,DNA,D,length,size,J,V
CSALRETQYF,TGCAGTGCGCTGCGAGAGACCCAGTACTTC,-,10,-,TRBJ2-5,TRBV20-1
CASSLARVRAFF,TGTGCCAGCAGCTTAGCGAGAGTTCGGGCTTTCTTT,-,12,-,TRBJ1-1,TRBV7-8
CASSVTSGSFADTQYF,TGTGCCAGCAGCGTAACTAGCGGGAGCTTCGCAGATACGCAGTATTTT,TRBD2,16,once,TRBJ2-3,TRBV9
CASSVLSLRPLGASNTGELFF,TGTGCCAGCAGCGTCTTATCCCTCCGACCGCTTGGAGCTTCGAACACCGGGGAGCTGTTTTTT,-,21,once,TRBJ2-2,TRBV7-6
CASSIRGRVSNQPQHF,TGTGCCAGTAGTATAAGGGGCAGGGTTAGCAATCAGCCCCAGCATTTT,-,16,-,TRBJ1-5,TRBV19
CASSLISGGYNEQFF,TGTGCCAGCAGTTTAATCAGCGGGGGTTACAATGAGCAGTTCTTC,TRBD2,15,-,TRBJ2-1,TRBV27
CASSLAPGNTEAFF,TGCGCCAGCAGCTTGGCTCCAGGGAACACTGAAGCTTTCTTT,-,14,-,TRBJ1-1,TRBV5-1
CASSLTGFDQPQHF,TGTGCCAGCAGTTTAACAGGGTTCGATCAGCCCCAGCATTTT,-,14,-,TRBJ1-5,TRBV27
CASSYSSPAEAFF,TGTGCCAGCAGTTACTCCTCTCCGGCTGAAGCTTTCTTT,-,13,-,TRBJ1-1,TRBV6-6
CASSGTGGTGELFF,TGTGCCAGCAGCGGAACAGGGGGCACCGGGGAGCTGTTTTTT,TRBD1,14,-,TRBJ2-2,TRBV7-9
CASSVDQGYEQYF,TGTGCCAGCAGCGTAGATCAGGGCTACGAGCAGTACTTC,-,13,-,TRBJ2-7,TRBV9
CASSSQTARNEKLFF,TGTGCCAGCAGCTCGCAGACAGCCAGGAATGAAAAACTGTTTTTT,-,15,-,TRBJ1-4,TRBV11-1
CASSLDRGRGEQYF,TGTGCCAGCAGCTTAGACAGGGGGCGCGGCGAGCAGTACTTC,TRBD1,14,-,TRBJ2-7,TRBV11-1
CASSDAGVYEQYF,TGTGCCAGCAGTGACGCGGGAGTCTACGAGCAGTACTTC,TRBD2,13,-,TRBJ2-7,TRBV2
CASSSPRDRGSPLHF,TGTGCCAGCAGCTCGCCTCGGGACAGGGGTTCACCCCTCCACTTT,TRBD1,15,once,TRBJ1-6,TRBV11-2
CASGLGVAGGPSDEQFF,TGTGCTAGTGGTTTGGGAGTAGCGGGAGGGCCAAGCGATGAGCAGTTCTTC,TRBD2,17,-,TRBJ2-1,TRBV12-5
CASSRQKDGNTIYF,TGTGCCAGCAGCCGACAGAAAGATGGAAACACCATATATTTT,-,14,once,TRBJ1-3,TRBV5-4
CASSSDRLYGYTF,TGTGCCAGCAGCTCGGACAGGCTATATGGCTACACCTTC,TRBD1,13,-,TRBJ1-2,TRBV7-8
CASSPRAGVYEQYF,TGTGCCAGCAGTCCTCGGGCAGGGGTATACGAGCAGTACTTC,-,14,-,TRBJ2-7,TRBV2
CASSYETRGGYEQYF,TGTGCCAGCAGTTACGAGACGAGGGGGGGCTACGAGCAGTACTTC,-,15,-,TRBJ2-7,TRBV6-5
CASRIVQTNGYTF,TGTGCCAGCAGAATAGTACAGACGAATGGCTACACCTTC,-,13,-,TRBJ1-2,TRBV28
CAWSGDRVGQTPLHF,TGTGCCTGGAGTGGCGACAGGGTGGGACAAACACCCCTCCACTTT,TRBD1,15,-,TRBJ1-6,TRBV30
CASSEFGVSGSGELFF,TGCGCCAGCAGTGAGTTTGGAGTTAGCGGGAGTGGGGAGCTGTTTTTT,TRBD2,16,-,TRBJ2-2,TRBV10-1
CATSRSGSGTDTQYF,TGTGCCACCAGCCGGAGCGGGAGTGGCACAGATACGCAGTATTTT,TRBD2,15,once,TRBJ2-3,TRBV15
CASSLPDIVSGRVTKTQYF,TGTGCCAGCAGTTTACCGGACATAGTTAGCGGGAGGGTCACAAAGACCCAGTACTTC,TRBD2,19,-,TRBJ2-5,TRBV28
CATHRGTEVAFF,TGTGCCACCCACAGGGGGACGGAGGTAGCTTTCTTT,TRBD1,12,-,TRBJ1-1,TRBV6-5
CASETPGQLWEQYF,TGCGCCAGCGAAACCCCAGGTCAGCTTTGGGAGCAGTACTTC,-,14,-,TRBJ2-7,TRBV5-1
CASSFGLAGVELFF,TGTGCCAGCAGCTTCGGGCTAGCGGGGGTGGAGCTGTTTTTT,TRBD2,14,-,TRBJ2-2,TRBV7-9
CASSQAGTGGPADTQYF,TGCGCCAGCAGCCAAGCCGGGACAGGGGGCCCCGCAGATACGCAGTATTTT,TRBD1,17,-,TRBJ2-3,TRBV4-1
CASSDYGTGREQYF,TGCGCCAGCAGTGATTATGGGACAGGGAGGGAGCAGTACTTC,TRBD1,14,-,TRBJ2-7,TRBV10-1
CASSLRTGGLRTEAFF,TGTGCCAGCTCACTACGAACAGGGGGCCTTCGGACTGAAGCTTTCTTT,TRBD1,16,-,TRBJ1-1,TRBV18
CASSPASGAGSGANVLTF,TGTGCCAGCTCACCAGCGAGCGGTGCCGGCTCTGGGGCCAACGTCCTGACTTTC,-,18,-,TRBJ2-6,TRBV18
CASSRTTGYNSPLHF,TGTGCCAGCAGCCGAACGACAGGGTATAATTCACCCCTCCACTTT,TRBD1,15,-,TRBJ1-6,TRBV7-2
CLSGGREDGEETQYF,TGTCTGTCGGGCGGGAGGGAAGATGGGGAAGAGACCCAGTACTTC,TRBD2,15,-,TRBJ2-5,TRBV7-9
CASSLGQHSYEQYF,TGTGCCAGCAGCTTAGGACAACACTCCTACGAGCAGTACTTC,-,14,-,TRBJ2-7,TRBV11-3
CASSYMQKNTEAFF,TGTGCCAGCAGTTACATGCAGAAGAACACTGAAGCTTTCTTT,-,14,-,TRBJ1-1,TRBV6-6
CASSLRGYSSTDTQYF,TGTGCCAGCAGCTTACGAGGATACTCTAGCACAGATACGCAGTATTTT,-,16,-,TRBJ2-3,TRBV11-2
CAWSRRTEAFF,TGTGCCTGGAGCAGGAGGACTGAAGCTTTCTTT,-,11,-,TRBJ1-1,TRBV30
CASRTYGYTF,TGTGCCAGCAGAACATATGGCTACACCTTC,-,10,-,TRBJ1-2,TRBV2
CASRQEDGYTF,TGTGCCAGCAGGCAGGAGGACGGCTACACCTTC,-,11,-,TRBJ1-2,TRBV6-5
CASSLWAGSSQPQHF,TGTGCCAGCAGTTTATGGGCCGGGAGTAGCCAGCCCCAGCATTTT,-,15,-,TRBJ1-5,TRBV27
CASSLGVMNTEAFF,TGCGCCAGCAGCTTAGGGGTCATGAACACTGAAGCTTTCTTT,-,14,-,TRBJ1-1,TRBV5-1
CASSRTGTAAFF,TGTGCCAGCAGCCGGACGGGAACGGCGGCTTTCTTT,-,12,-,TRBJ1-1,TRBV7-2
CAISELLRGGYEQYF,TGTGCCATCAGTGAACTTTTAAGGGGGGGCTACGAGCAGTACTTC,-,15,-,TRBJ2-7,TRBV10-3
CASSSSGGRGVDTQYF,TGCGCCAGCAGCTCCAGTGGGGGCCGTGGGGTGGATACGCAGTATTTT,-,16,-,TRBJ2-3,TRBV5-1
CASSERGGYGYTF,TGCGCCAGCAGTGAGAGAGGGGGCTATGGCTACACCTTC,-,13,-,TRBJ1-2,TRBV10-2
CASSHSGLQLNTEAFF,TGCGCCAGCAGCCACTCAGGACTACAGTTGAACACTGAAGCTTTCTTT,-,16,-,TRBJ1-1,TRBV4-1
CASSRINGQGGQPQHF,TGCGCCAGCAGCCGGATAAACGGACAGGGAGGTCAGCCCCAGCATTTT,TRBD1,16,-,TRBJ1-5,TRBV4-1
CASSPRTSGYEQYF,TGCGCCAGCAGCCCAAGGACTAGCGGATACGAGCAGTACTTC,TRBD2,14,-,TRBJ2-7,TRBV5-1
CASSLAWAGLNYGYTF,TGTGCCAGCAGCTTGGCCTGGGCAGGGCTTAACTATGGCTACACCTTC,-,16,once,TRBJ1-2,TRBV5-6
CASSSPSRGETQYF,TGCGCCAGCAGCTCACCCTCTAGGGGTGAGACCCAGTACTTC,-,14,-,TRBJ2-5,TRBV5-1
CASSLDRYEQYF,TGTGCCAGCAGCTTAGACAGGTACGAGCAGTACTTC,-,12,once,TRBJ2-7,TRBV11-2
CASMSIAGETQYF,TGTGCCAGCATGAGTATCGCGGGAGAGACCCAGTACTTC,-,13,-,TRBJ2-5,TRBV6-4
CAWSPDYGYTF,TGTGCCTGGAGTCCGGACTATGGCTACACCTTC,-,11,once,TRBJ1-2,TRBV30
CASSLRESSTDTQYF,TGTGCCAGCAGCTTAAGGGAGTCCAGCACAGATACGCAGTATTTT,-,15,-,TRBJ2-3,TRBV7-9
CASSLAGLAGTDTQYF,TGCGCCAGCAGCTTGGCGGGGCTAGCGGGAACAGATACGCAGTATTTT,TRBD2,16,-,TRBJ2-3,TRBV5-1
CASIQGIGETQYF,TGCGCCAGCATACAGGGTATCGGAGAGACCCAGTACTTC,-,13,-,TRBJ2-5,TRBV5-1